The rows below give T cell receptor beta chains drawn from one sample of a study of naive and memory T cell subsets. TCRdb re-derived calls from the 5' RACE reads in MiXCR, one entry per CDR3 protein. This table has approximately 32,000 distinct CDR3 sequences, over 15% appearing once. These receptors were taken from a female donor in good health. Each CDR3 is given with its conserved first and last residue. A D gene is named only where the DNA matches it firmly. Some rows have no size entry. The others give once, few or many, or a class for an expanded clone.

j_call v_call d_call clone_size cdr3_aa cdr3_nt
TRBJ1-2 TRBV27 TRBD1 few CASSSGQGNYGYTF TGTGCCAGCAGTTCCGGACAGGGAAACTATGGCTACACCTTC
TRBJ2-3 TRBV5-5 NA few CASSLSQGLADTQYF TGTGCCAGCAGCTTGTCGCAGGGCCTTGCAGATACGCAGTATTTT
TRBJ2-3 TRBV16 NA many CASSQSPVSTDTQYF TGTGCCAGCAGCCAGTCTCCAGTTTCCACAGATACGCAGTATTTT
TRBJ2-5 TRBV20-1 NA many CSANLGLETQYF TGCAGTGCTAACCTGGGATTGGAGACCCAGTACTTC
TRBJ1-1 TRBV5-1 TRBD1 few CASSLTGTGVGNTEAFF TGCGCCAGCAGCTTGACCGGGACAGGTGTTGGGAACACTGAAGCTTTCTTT
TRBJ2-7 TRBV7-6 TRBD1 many CASSPQRQGLAEQYF TGTGCCAGCAGCCCTCAAAGACAGGGTTTGGCGGAGCAGTACTTC
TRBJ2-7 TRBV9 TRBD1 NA CASSVLGTGDYEQYF TGTGCCAGCAGCGTATTAGGGACAGGAGACTACGAGCAGTACTTC
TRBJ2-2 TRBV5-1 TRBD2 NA CASSTTTGTSGTNTGELFF TGCGCCAGCAGCACCACCACCGGGACTAGCGGCACGAACACCGGGGAGCTGTTTTTT
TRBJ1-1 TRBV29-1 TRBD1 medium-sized CSAHPRGAVNTEAFF TGCAGCGCCCACCCCAGGGGGGCGGTGAACACTGAAGCTTTCTTT
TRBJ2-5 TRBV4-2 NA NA CASSQDRPLDIQETQYF TGTGCCAGCAGCCAAGATCGTCCCCTAGACATCCAAGAGACCCAGTACTTC
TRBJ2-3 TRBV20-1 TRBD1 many CSAWGTGSTDTQYF TGCAGTGCTTGGGGGACAGGGAGCACAGATACGCAGTATTTT
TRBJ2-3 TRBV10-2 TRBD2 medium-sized CASSEVPGGGDTQYF TGCGCCAGCAGTGAGGTTCCGGGGGGAGGAGATACGCAGTATTTT
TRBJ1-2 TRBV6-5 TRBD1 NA CASSRDREGYGDTF TGTGCCAGCAGTAGGGACAGGGAGGGCTATGGCGACACCTTC
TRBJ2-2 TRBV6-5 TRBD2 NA CASSYLAGGQTGELFF TGTGCCAGCAGTTACCTGGCGGGGGGCCAGACCGGGGAGCTGTTTTTT
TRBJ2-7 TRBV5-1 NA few CASSLPGEEQYF TGCGCCAGCAGCTTACCGGGAGAAGAGCAGTACTTC
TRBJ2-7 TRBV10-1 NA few CASSEGGVGTYEQYF TGCGCCAGCAGTGAGGGAGGGGTCGGCACCTACGAGCAGTACTTC
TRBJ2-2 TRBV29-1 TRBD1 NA CSVWGGQGGTGELFF TGCAGCGTTTGGGGAGGACAGGGGGGTACCGGGGAGCTGTTTTTT
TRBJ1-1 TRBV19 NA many CASISGLNTEAFF TGTGCCAGTATTTCAGGGTTGAACACTGAAGCTTTCTTT
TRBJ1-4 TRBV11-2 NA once CASSRSWTNEKLFF TGTGCCAGCAGCCGCAGTTGGACTAATGAAAAACTGTTTTTT
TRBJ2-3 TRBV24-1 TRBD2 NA CATSKRGDTDTQYF TGTGCCACCAGTAAGCGGGGGGACACAGATACGCAGTATTTT
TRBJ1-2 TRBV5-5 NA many CASSLEGRGHTF TGTGCCAGCAGCTTGGAGGGCCGGGGACACACCTTC
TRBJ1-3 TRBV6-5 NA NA CASSYLSSGNTIYF TGTGCCAGCAGTTACTTGAGCTCTGGAAACACCATATATTTT
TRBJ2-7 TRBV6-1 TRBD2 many CASSESWRGGYEQYF TGTGCCAGCAGTGAATCGTGGCGGGGGGGCTATGAGCAGTACTTC
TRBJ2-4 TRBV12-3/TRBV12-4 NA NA CASSLGPDPSNIQYF TGTGCCAGCAGTTTAGGCCCAGACCCATCAAACATTCAGTACTTC
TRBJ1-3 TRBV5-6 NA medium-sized CASSSPVAEGNTIYF TGTGCCAGCAGCTCCCCGGTGGCGGAAGGCAACACCATATATTTT
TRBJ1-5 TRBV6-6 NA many CASSLRVLGVDQPQHF TGTGCCAGCAGTCTGCGTGTGCTGGGGGTGGATCAGCCCCAGCATTTT
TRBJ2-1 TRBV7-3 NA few CASSPTSDNEQFF TGTGCCAGCAGCCCGACCAGTGACAATGAGCAGTTCTTC
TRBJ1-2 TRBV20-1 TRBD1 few CSAQTDRGYGYTF TGCAGTGCCCAAACGGACAGGGGTTATGGCTACACCTTC
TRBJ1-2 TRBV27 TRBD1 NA CASSFGQGAVGYTF TGTGCCAGCAGTTTTGGACAGGGGGCCGTCGGCTACACCTTC
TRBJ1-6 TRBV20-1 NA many CSASGLPSSYNSPLHF TGCAGTGCTAGCGGGCTGCCGAGCTCCTATAATTCACCCCTCCACTTT
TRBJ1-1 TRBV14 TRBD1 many CASSLRTGRMTEAFF TGTGCCAGCAGCCTCCGGACAGGGCGTATGACTGAAGCTTTCTTT
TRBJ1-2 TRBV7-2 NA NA CASSLVVGGTNYGYTF TGTGCCAGCAGCTTAGTAGTTGGGGGAACTAACTATGGCTACACCTTC
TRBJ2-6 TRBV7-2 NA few CASSLTRQVSGANVLTF TGTGCCAGCAGCCTAACTCGACAGGTCTCTGGGGCCAACGTCCTGACTTTC
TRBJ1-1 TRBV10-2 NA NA CASSDRGRHDAFF TGCGCCAGCAGTGACCGGGGCCGACATGACGCTTTCTTT
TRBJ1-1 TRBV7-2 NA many CASSPGGRGANTEAFF TGTGCCAGCAGCCCCGGGGGAAGGGGCGCAAACACTGAAGCTTTCTTT
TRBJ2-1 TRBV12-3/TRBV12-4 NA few CASSFEFGQSSINEQFF TGTGCCAGCAGTTTTGAGTTTGGGCAGTCCTCCATCAATGAGCAGTTCTTC
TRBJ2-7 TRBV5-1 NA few CASREGHEQYF TGCGCCAGCAGGGAGGGCCACGAGCAGTACTTC
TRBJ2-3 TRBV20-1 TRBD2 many CSAWTSGGTDTQYF TGCAGTGCCTGGACTAGCGGGGGCACAGATACGCAGTATTTT
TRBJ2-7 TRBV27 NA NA CASSLVSPSARYEQYF TGTGCCAGCAGTTTAGTGAGCCCCTCGGCAAGATACGAGCAGTACTTC